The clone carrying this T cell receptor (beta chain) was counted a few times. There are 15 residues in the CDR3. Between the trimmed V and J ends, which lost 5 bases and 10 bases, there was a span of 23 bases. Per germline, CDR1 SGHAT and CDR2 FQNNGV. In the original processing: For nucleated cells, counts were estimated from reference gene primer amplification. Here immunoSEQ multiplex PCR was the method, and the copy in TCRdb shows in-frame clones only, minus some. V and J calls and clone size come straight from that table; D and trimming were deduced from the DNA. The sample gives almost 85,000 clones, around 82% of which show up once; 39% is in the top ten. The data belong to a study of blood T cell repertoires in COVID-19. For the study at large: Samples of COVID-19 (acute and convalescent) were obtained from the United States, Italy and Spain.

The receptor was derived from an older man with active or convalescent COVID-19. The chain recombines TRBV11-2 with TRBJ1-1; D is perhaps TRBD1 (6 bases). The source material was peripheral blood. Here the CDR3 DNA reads TGTGCCAGCAGCCGACTAGGGGGAGGGAGAAGTGCAGCTTTCTTT. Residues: CASSRLGGGRSAAFF.